A single sample is the source of the 27 T cell receptor beta chains below, sequenced in a study of cytomegalovirus exposure and HLA in healthy donors. A multiplex PCR was run with 60 Vbeta primers and 13 Jbeta primers. TCRdb keeps only in-frame clones here, not all; method: immunoSEQ multiplex PCR. The sample records over 100,000 clones, almost 70% being singletons. Sequencing was done on a sample of PBMCs. The receptors derive from a man younger than 45 in good health and CMV-seropositive.

On this clone itself: An end of the junction does not agree with germline; a read error may underlie this. The chain links TRBV7-9 to TRBJ1-5; TRBD1 aligns across 7 bases. The CDR3 loop spans 17 amino acids. CDR1 and CDR2 (germline): SEHNR, FQNEAQ (reference sequence). The CDR3 coding sequence is TGTTCCAGCAGTCACACCCCCACAGGGGATAGCAATCAGCCCCAGCATTTT. Translated, it gives CSSSHTPTGDSNQPQHF.

This rearrangement joins TRBV27 to TRBJ2-3; a weak D match, TRBD2 (5 bases). Germline values: CDR1 MNHEY, CDR2 SMNVEV (reference sequence). CDR3 length: 15 residues. V was cut by 5 bases and J by 1 base, with 13 bases left in between. The CDR3 DNA reads as TGTGCCAGCAGTCTACAGCCGCGGGGCACAGATACGCAGTATTTT. Its protein product is CASSLQPRGTDTQYF.

The CDR3 protein is CASSTLRQGNTEAFF. The CDR3 DNA reads TGTGCCAGCAGCACCCTAAGACAGGGGAACACTGAAGCTTTCTTT. The V call is TRBV7-8, the J call TRBJ1-1; 7 bases are shared with TRBD1. The germline CDR1 and CDR2 sequences are SGHVS and FQNEAQ. V lost 5 bases to trimming and J lost 1 base; unmatched junction nucleotides: 7. This CDR3 comprises 15 residues.

The CDR3: CASSKDTDQEGAHIRETQYF. The CDR3 coding sequence is TGTGCCAGCAGCAAAGATACGGATCAAGAGGGGGCCCACATTCGCGAGACCCAGTACTTC. The rearrangement links TRBV21-1 to TRBJ2-5; TRBD1 was called by the table and not checked on the DNA. TRBV21-1 is labeled a pseudogene. The CDR3 extends over 20 amino acids.

This clone was recorded once. The chain joins TRBV5-5 to TRBJ2-3; 9 nucleotides agree with TRBD2. Losses at the gene ends were 4 bases for V and 6 bases for J; bases not matched to a gene: 12. This CDR3 region has 16 residues. The V gene's germline CDR1 is SGHKS and CDR2 YYEKEE (reference sequence). This CDR3 reads CASSAVSGRIWDTQYF. In DNA, the CDR3 is TGTGCCAGCAGCGCCGTTAGCGGGAGAATTTGGGATACGCAGTATTTT.

The chain combines TRBV30 with TRBJ1-5, with 7 bases aligning to TRBD1. CDR1 is GTSNPN and CDR2 is SVGIG in the germline V gene (reference sequence). CDR3 length: 18 amino acids. V lost 0 bases to trimming and J lost 2 bases; unmatched junction nucleotides: 13. The CDR3 protein is CAWSVAPGGGFGNQPQHF. As DNA, the CDR3 is TGTGCCTGGAGTGTAGCCCCGGGAGGGGGCTTTGGCAATCAGCCCCAGCATTTT.

This clone occurred a few times. This chain links TRBV29-1 with TRBJ1-2; no reliable D call. V lost 6 bases, J lost 0 bases, and 11 bases lay in between. The CDR3 loop spans 13 amino acids. CDR1 and CDR2 (germline): SQVTM, ANQGSEA. As DNA, the CDR3 is TGCAGCGTGATCAAAGACACTAACTATGGCTACACCTTC. Translating gives CSVIKDTNYGYTF.

This clone appeared once. The CDR3 region is CASSPPGMGNSPLHF. The CDR3 DNA follows: TGTGCCAGCAGCCCCCCCGGGATGGGTAATTCACCCCTCCACTTT. The chain uses TRBV13 and TRBJ1-6; D is uncertain. This CDR3 spans 15 amino acids. V dropped 5 bases and J dropped 6 bases, with 14 bases sitting between them. Germline V gene sequence: CDR1 PRHDT, CDR2 FYEKMQ (reference sequence).

The V gene is TRBV10-3, the J gene TRBJ2-7; 9 nucleotides align to TRBD1. The CDR3 length is 17 residues. V gave up 6 bases and J gave up 1 base; unmatched junction bases: 13. Germline assignment: CDR1 ENHRY and CDR2 SYGVKD. The CDR3 is CAISDGQPGQGSYEQYV. CDR3 sequence (DNA): TGTGCCATCAGCGATGGGCAACCGGGACAGGGTTCCTACGAGCAGTACGTC.

This clone was seen only a few times. The rearrangement links TRBV6-5 to TRBJ2-3, with 8 nucleotides matching TRBD2. The J segment lost 7 bases and the V segment lost 2 bases, leaving 5 bases of the junction unmatched. CDR3 length: 14 amino acids. Germline lookup yields CDR1 MNHEY and CDR2 SVGAGI. CDR3 sequence: CASSYGAGGHTQYF. The CDR3 bases are TGTGCCAGCAGTTACGGGGCGGGGGGACATACGCAGTATTTT.

The chain joins TRBV7-9 to TRBJ2-7; maybe TRBD1 (6 bases). The length of the CDR3 is 17 residues. Germline V gives CDR1 SEHNR, CDR2 FQNEAQ (reference sequence). The V and J ends lost 5 bases and 2 bases respectively, with 22 bases between them. The CDR3 coding sequence is TGTGCCAGCAGCCCTGAGGCTCCCCAACAGGGCCCCTACGAGCAGTACGTC. Amino acid sequence: CASSPEAPQQGPYEQYV.

CDR3: CASSLRDGGGYEQFF. The CDR3 region has the DNA TGTGCCAGCAGCTTAAGGGACGGCGGAGGGTATGAGCAGTTCTTC. V is TRBV7-2 and J is TRBJ2-1, with a tentative D call TRBD2 (6 bases). The V gene's germline CDR1 is SGHTA and CDR2 FQGNSA. The CDR3 loop spans 15 amino acids. With 2 bases removed from V and 8 bases from J, the gap between germline ends came to 16 bases.

V gene TRBV6-6 combines with J gene TRBJ2-4; TRBD1 matches at 11 bases. V lost 2 bases and J lost 7; bases outside the gene matches: 4. The CDR3 length is 15 residues. Germline CDR1 and CDR2: MNHNY and SVGAGI (reference sequence). CDR3: CASSYPGQGANIQYF. In DNA, the CDR3 is TGTGCCAGCAGTTACCCTGGACAGGGGGCGAACATTCAGTACTTC.

V and J are TRBV4-1 and TRBJ1-4; D is possibly TRBD1 (5 bases). From germline, CDR1 is MGHRA and CDR2 YSYEKL. The CDR3 spans 14 residues. Trimming shortened V by 0 bases and J by 13 bases, and 15 bases separated the two germline ends. This chain's CDR3 is CASSQEDRAGRLFF. The DNA of the CDR3 is TGCGCCAGCAGCCAAGAGGACCGGGCAGGGCGACTGTTTTTT.

The rearrangement links TRBV27 to TRBJ2-7, with 12 nucleotides matching TRBD2. V lost 4 bases and J lost 0; bases outside the gene matches: 10. This CDR3 has 18 residues. CDR1 is MNHEY and CDR2 is SMNVEV in the germline V gene (reference sequence). CDR3 protein: CASSSNLAGGPRSYEQYV. As DNA, the CDR3 is TGTGCCAGCAGTTCGAATCTAGCGGGAGGGCCTCGCTCCTACGAGCAGTACGTC.

The gene calls are TRBV5-4 and TRBJ1-2, with 8 bases fitting TRBD1. The V segment lost 1 base and the J segment 7 bases; nucleotides outside the gene matches: 12. The CDR3 has 16 residues. Germline V gives CDR1 SGHNT, CDR2 YYREEE (reference sequence). The CDR3 DNA follows: TGTGCCAGCAGCTTGTTGCAGGGGGCGGGGGGGAGTGGCTACACCTTC. Its protein product is CASSLLQGAGGSGYTF.

The V and J genes are TRBV2 and TRBJ2-5; no definite D call. Trimming cost V 2 bases and J 2 bases, with 9 bases left between them. This CDR3 has 14 residues. Germline V gene data show CDR1 as SNHLY and CDR2 as FYNNEI. The DNA for the CDR3 is TGTGCCAGCAGTGAAAGAGAGGTTCAAGAGACCCAGTACTTC. It codes for CASSEREVQETQYF.

This chain uses TRBV28 with TRBJ2-7; D possibly corresponds to TRBD2 (6 bases). Germline lookup yields CDR1 MDHEN and CDR2 SYDVKM. The CDR3 has 16 residues. The germline V and J ends were trimmed by 6 bases and 6 bases, with 24 bases remaining between them. In DNA, the CDR3 is TGTGCCAGCAGCCCCTCAGGAGGGCGAAGTGTCCTCGAGCAGTACGTC. Protein product: CASSPSGGRSVLEQYV.

V usage is TRBV6-1 and J usage is TRBJ2-2, with 7 bases lining up with TRBD2. This CDR3 contains 15 residues. Trimming cost V 4 bases and J 5 bases; bases outside gene matches: 7. The germline CDR1 and CDR2 sequences are MNHNS and SASEGT. This chain's CDR3 is CASSVLTSATGELFF. CDR3 nucleotide sequence: TGTGCCAGCAGTGTGCTTACTAGCGCGACCGGGGAGCTGTTTTTT.

V usage is TRBV7-9 and J usage is TRBJ2-7; TRBD1 might be the D (5 bases). This CDR3 has 13 residues. Germline CDR1 and CDR2: SEHNR and FQNEAQ (reference sequence). The DNA of the CDR3 is TGTTCCAGCAGCTTAAATCTGGGGCACGAGCAGTACGTC. Protein product: CSSSLNLGHEQYV.

The V and J genes are TRBV7-9 and TRBJ2-5; 12 positions agree with TRBD2. The CDR3 totals 15 residues. The germline gives CDR1 SEHNR, CDR2 FQNEAQ (reference sequence). V was pared by 2 bases and J by 4 bases, with 2 bases of the junction left unmatched. CDR3 protein: CASSLPSGGAETQYF. CDR3 coding DNA: TGTGCCAGCAGCTTACCTAGCGGGGGGGCAGAGACCCAGTACTTC.

The chain is built from TRBV11-2 and TRBJ2-5; 10 bases are a match to TRBD2. Germline CDR1 is SGHAT and CDR2 is FQNNGV. V dropped 6 bases and J dropped 2; count of bases not matched to a gene: 12. The CDR3 spans 17 residues. The CDR3 DNA reads as TGTGCCAGCAGACCATTAGCGGGAGGAGGCGGTCAAGAGACCCAGTACTTC. Translated, it gives CASRPLAGGGGQETQYF. Full variable domain (outside the CDR3, taken from reference TRBV11-2 and TRBJ2-5): EAGVAQSPRYKIIEKRQSVAFWCNPISGHATLYWYQQILGQGPKLLIQFQNNGVVDDSQLPKDRFSAERLKGVDSTLKIQPAKLEDSAVYLCASRPLAGGGGQETQYFGPGTRLLVL.

This chain links TRBV29-1 with TRBJ2-2, with D unclear. With 3 bases removed from V and 0 bases from J, the gap between germline ends came to 8 bases. The CDR3 consists of 14 residues. Germline CDR1 SQVTM, CDR2 ANQGSEA. The CDR3, as DNA: TGCAGCGTTGAGGTCGCTACGAACACCGGGGAGCTGTTTTTT. Residues: CSVEVATNTGELFF.

The chain has TRBV9 and TRBJ2-2; D is perhaps TRBD2 (6 bases). CDR1 is SGDLS, CDR2 YYNGEE, per germline. The CDR3 has 17 residues. Deletions cut 0 bases from V and 0 bases from J, with 12 bases between. In nucleotides, the CDR3 is TGTGCCAGCAGCGTAGAAAAGGAGGGGCCGAACACCGGGGAGCTGTTTTTT. This sequence encodes CASSVEKEGPNTGELFF.

This rearrangement joins TRBV11-2 to TRBJ2-2, with 9 bases aligning to TRBD1. The V gene end was trimmed by 2 bases and the J gene end by 4 bases; junction bases not matched to a gene: 11. The CDR3 contains 18 residues. Germline CDR1 and CDR2: SGHAT and FQNNGV. The CDR3 protein is CASSLWVQGAPGTGELFF. CDR3 DNA: TGTGCCAGCAGCTTATGGGTACAGGGGGCGCCGGGCACCGGGGAGCTGTTTTTT.

The chain joins TRBV19 to TRBJ2-7; TRBD1 agrees at 10 bases. The V gene's germline CDR1 is LNHDA and CDR2 SQIVND (reference sequence). The CDR3 covers 13 residues. Trimming cost V 3 bases and J 6 bases; bases outside gene matches: 2. The CDR3 reads CASSIGQGGEQYF. The DNA of the CDR3 is TGTGCCAGTAGTATCGGACAGGGGGGCGAGCAGTACTTC.

Notes on this clone: The same CDR3 also results from other DNA sequences found in this sample. The CDR3 here is CASSATGSGNTIYF. Written as DNA, the CDR3 is TGTGCCAGCAGCGCGACAGGGTCGGGAAACACCATATATTTT. J is TRBJ1-3 and V is TRBV9; 7 nucleotides match TRBD1. V gave up 3 bases and J gave up 4 bases; unmatched junction bases: 4. CDR3 size: 14 residues. Germline V CDR1 and CDR2: SGDLS, YYNGEE.